The 7 T cell receptor beta chains below come from one sample, sequenced in a study of shared clonotypes between healthy human individuals. Only in-frame clones appear in the TCRdb table, and some are missing; sequencing was by immunoSEQ multiplex PCR. The sample consists of about 2 million clones, roughly 95% of them appearing once. The naive CD8 fraction comprised CD45RO-negative cells positively selected for CCR7 and excluded terminally differentiated effector memory CD45RA+ cells. Material for sequencing was naive CD8+ T cells sorted from blood. The receptors come from a man younger than 35 in good health.

V and J are TRBV5-1 and TRBJ2-5; D ambiguous. Trimming left V 0 bases short and J 2 bases short, with 11 bases between. This CDR3 is 15 amino acids long. The germline V gene has CDR1 SGHRS and CDR2 YFSETQ. The CDR3 is CASSLDRTVQETQYF. In DNA form, the CDR3 reads TGCGCCAGCAGCTTGGATAGGACCGTGCAAGAGACCCAGTACTTC.

The V call is TRBV7-9, the J call TRBJ2-3, with 7 bases aligning to TRBD1. This CDR3 has 16 amino acids. Germline-derived CDR1 and CDR2 are SEHNR and FQNEAQ (reference sequence). V shed 4 bases and J 2 bases; nucleotides not matched to a gene: 9. CDR3 loop: CASSSQDRLYTDTQYF. In nucleotides, the CDR3 is TGTGCCAGCAGCTCCCAGGACAGGCTATACACAGATACGCAGTATTTT.

The chain uses TRBV29-1 and TRBJ1-3, with no clear D. The V end was cut by 3 bases, the J end by 1 base, with 13 bases between. This CDR3 spans 15 amino acids. Germline assignment: CDR1 SQVTM and CDR2 ANQGSEA. The CDR3: CSVEAVPWSGNTIYF. CDR3 nucleotide sequence: TGCAGCGTTGAGGCAGTCCCCTGGTCTGGAAACACCATATATTTT.

V gene TRBV7-2 combines with J gene TRBJ2-2; 8 bases match TRBD2. CDR3 length: 15 amino acids. Germline values: CDR1 SGHTA, CDR2 FQGNSA. Trimming took 3 bases from V and 3 from J; bases not matched to a gene: 3. The CDR3 region has the DNA TGTGCCAGCAGCTTCGCGGGAGGCCACACCGGGGAGCTGTTTTTT. Protein sequence: CASSFAGGHTGELFF.

Of note for this clone: Other DNA sequences in this specimen translate into the identical CDR3. J is TRBJ2-3 and V is TRBV27; possibly TRBD2 for D (6 bases). The CDR3 consists of 15 residues. V was clipped by 3 bases and J by 0 bases, with 10 bases between them. Germline values: CDR1 MNHEY, CDR2 SMNVEV (reference sequence). The CDR3 here is CASSFSSGSTDTQYF. CDR3 nucleotide sequence: TGTGCCAGCAGTTTCAGTAGCGGCAGCACAGATACGCAGTATTTT.

This clone occurred once. V gene TRBV19 combines with J gene TRBJ1-2; 8 positions match TRBD1. This CDR3 is built from 13 residues. V lost 5 bases, J lost 8 bases, and 7 bases stayed unmatched. Germline-derived CDR1 and CDR2 are LNHDA and SQIVND (reference sequence). The CDR3 region has the DNA TGTGCCAGTAGTCCGTGGACAGGGATAGGCTACACCTTC. Translated: CASSPWTGIGYTF.

This clone was seen a single time. Additional DNA sequences in this sample encode the identical CDR3. The gene calls are TRBV19 and TRBJ1-1; maybe TRBD1 (5 bases). The germline V gene encodes CDR1 LNHDA and CDR2 SQIVND (reference sequence). The CDR3 runs 14 residues. Trimming removed 3 bases from V and 0 bases from J, with 8 bases in between. CDR3 in amino acids: CASSMGRMNTEAFF. The CDR3 region has the DNA TGTGCCAGTAGTATGGGACGCATGAACACTGAAGCTTTCTTT.